This T cell receptor (beta chain) was sequenced during a study of CD8 T cells in ankylosing spondylitis. Study-wide points: Disease-linked clones, CD8+, were relatively rare in peripheral blood. A motif of eight highly homologous TCR beta variants was seen as apparently characteristic of ankylosing spondylitis blood. Reports say disease-linked clones showed up significantly more in matched ankylosing spondylitis synovial fluid.

On this clonotype: No antigen is known for it.

MiXCR was run by TCRdb on the 5' RACE reads, yielding one entry per CDR3 protein. The sample shows around 540,000 distinct CDR3 sequences, about 13% of them seen only once. The CDR3 has 15 residues. Trimming took off 3 bases at V and 4 bases at J, with 15 bases between the two ends. The chain recombines TRBV12-3 or TRBV12-4 with TRBJ1-1; TRBD1 might be the D (6 bases). This sequence originates from a male donor with ankylosing spondylitis. The sequencing input was blood, either unsorted or a sorted T cell fraction (not recorded which). The CDR3 sequence: CASSFWSLRGTEAFF. The CDR3 bases are TGTGCCAGCAGTTTCTGGTCGCTCAGGGGCACTGAAGCTTTCTTT.